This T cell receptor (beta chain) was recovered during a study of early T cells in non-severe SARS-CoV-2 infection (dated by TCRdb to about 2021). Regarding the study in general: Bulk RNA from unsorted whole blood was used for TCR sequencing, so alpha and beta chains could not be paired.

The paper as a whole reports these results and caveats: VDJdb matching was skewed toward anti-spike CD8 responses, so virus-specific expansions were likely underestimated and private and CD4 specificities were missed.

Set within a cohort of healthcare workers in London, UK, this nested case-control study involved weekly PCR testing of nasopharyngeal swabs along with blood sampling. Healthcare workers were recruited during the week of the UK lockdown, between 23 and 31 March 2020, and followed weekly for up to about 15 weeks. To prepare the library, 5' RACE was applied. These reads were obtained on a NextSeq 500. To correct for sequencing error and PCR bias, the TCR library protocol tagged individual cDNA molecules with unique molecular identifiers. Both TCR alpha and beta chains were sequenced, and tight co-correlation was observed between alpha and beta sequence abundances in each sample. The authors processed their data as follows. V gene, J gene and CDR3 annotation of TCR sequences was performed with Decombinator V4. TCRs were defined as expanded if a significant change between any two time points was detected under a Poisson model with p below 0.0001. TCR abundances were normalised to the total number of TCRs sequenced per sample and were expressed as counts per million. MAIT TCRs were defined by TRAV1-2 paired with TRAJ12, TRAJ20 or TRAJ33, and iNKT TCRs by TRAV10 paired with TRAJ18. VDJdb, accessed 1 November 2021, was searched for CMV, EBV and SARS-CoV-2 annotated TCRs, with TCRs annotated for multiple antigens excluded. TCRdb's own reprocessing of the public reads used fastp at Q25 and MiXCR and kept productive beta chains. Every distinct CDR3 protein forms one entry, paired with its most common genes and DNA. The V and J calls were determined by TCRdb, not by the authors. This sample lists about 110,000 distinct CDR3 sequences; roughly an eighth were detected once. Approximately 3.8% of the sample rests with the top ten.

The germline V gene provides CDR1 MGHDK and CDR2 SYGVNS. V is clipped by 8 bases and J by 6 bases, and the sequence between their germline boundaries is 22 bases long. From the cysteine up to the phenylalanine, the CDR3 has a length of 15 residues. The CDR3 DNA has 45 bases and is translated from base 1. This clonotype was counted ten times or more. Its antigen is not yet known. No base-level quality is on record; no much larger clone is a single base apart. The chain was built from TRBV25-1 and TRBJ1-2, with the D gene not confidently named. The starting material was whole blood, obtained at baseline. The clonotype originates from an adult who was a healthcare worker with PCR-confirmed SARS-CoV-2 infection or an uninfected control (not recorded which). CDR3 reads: CASPYSSTPMHGYTF. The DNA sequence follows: TGTGCCAGCCCTTACTCAAGTACCCCAATGCATGGCTACACCTTC.